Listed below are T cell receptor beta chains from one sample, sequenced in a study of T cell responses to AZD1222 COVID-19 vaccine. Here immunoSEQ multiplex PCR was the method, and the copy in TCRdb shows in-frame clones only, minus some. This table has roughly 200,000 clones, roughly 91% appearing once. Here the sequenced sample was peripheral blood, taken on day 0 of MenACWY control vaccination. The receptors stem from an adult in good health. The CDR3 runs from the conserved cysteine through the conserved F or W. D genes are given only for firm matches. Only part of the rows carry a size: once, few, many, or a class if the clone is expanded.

CDR3: CASRPVTSGGSQDTQYF
DNA: TGTGCCAGCAGACCCGTGACTAGCGGGGGGTCGCAAGATACGCAGTATTTT
size: .
V: TRBV28
D: TRBD2
J: TRBJ2-3

CDR3: CASSYGDTQYF
DNA: TGTGCCAGCAGTTACGGGGATACGCAGTATTTT
size: few
V: TRBV6-5
D: .
J: TRBJ2-3

CDR3: CASSLQLNTEAFF
DNA: TGTGCCAGCAGTTTACAGCTGAACACTGAAGCTTTCTTT
size: .
V: TRBV7-2
D: .
J: TRBJ1-1

CDR3: CASSSTGGHNYGYTF
DNA: TGTGCCAGCAGTTCGACAGGGGGTCATAACTATGGCTACACCTTC
size: .
V: TRBV6-5
D: TRBD1
J: TRBJ1-2

CDR3: CASSQPRTGGFGANGYTF
DNA: TGTGCCAGCAGCCAACCTCGGACAGGGGGCTTTGGCGCCAATGGCTACACCTTC
size: .
V: TRBV7-7
D: TRBD1
J: TRBJ1-2

CDR3: CAWSEIQGGGYTF
DNA: TGTGCCTGGAGTGAAATACAGGGCGGAGGCTACACCTTC
size: .
V: TRBV30
D: .
J: TRBJ1-2

CDR3: CASSEQGARNEQYF
DNA: TGTGCCAGCAGCGAACAGGGGGCAAGGAACGAGCAGTACTTC
size: .
V: TRBV2
D: TRBD1
J: TRBJ2-7

CDR3: CASRLLAGDTDTQYF
DNA: TGTGCCAGCAGACTACTAGCGGGGGACACAGATACGCAGTATTTT
size: .
V: TRBV7-2
D: TRBD2
J: TRBJ2-3

CDR3: CASSEVRSYGYTF
DNA: TGTGCCAGCAGTGAGGTGCGGAGCTATGGCTACACCTTC
size: .
V: TRBV2
D: .
J: TRBJ1-2

CDR3: CASSLLGTGNEKLFF
DNA: TGTGCCAGCTCACTGCTGGGGACAGGGAATGAAAAACTGTTTTTT
size: .
V: TRBV18
D: TRBD1
J: TRBJ1-4

CDR3: CASSFSIGGGGVGYTF
DNA: TGTGCCAGCAGTTTTTCCATAGGGGGCGGTGGGGTTGGCTACACCTTC
size: .
V: TRBV28
D: TRBD1
J: TRBJ1-2

CDR3: CASSLAPRRDNEQFF
DNA: TGTGCCAGCAGCTTAGCTCCCCGGCGGGACAATGAGCAGTTCTTC
size: .
V: TRBV7-2
D: .
J: TRBJ2-1

CDR3: CASSLDNQPQHF
DNA: TGTGCCAGCAGCTTAGATAATCAGCCCCAGCATTTT
size: .
V: TRBV7-9
D: .
J: TRBJ1-5

CDR3: CASRQGDGGYTF
DNA: TGTGCCAGCAGACAGGGGGATGGCGGCTACACCTTC
size: .
V: TRBV25-1
D: TRBD1
J: TRBJ1-2

CDR3: CASSSLPGQGQPQHF
DNA: TGCGCCAGCAGCTCACTACCGGGACAGGGTCAGCCCCAGCATTTT
size: .
V: TRBV5-1
D: TRBD1
J: TRBJ1-5

CDR3: CASSGARGLDSPLHF
DNA: TGTGCCAGCAGTGGGGCCAGGGGATTAGATTCACCCCTCCACTTT
size: few
V: TRBV28
D: .
J: TRBJ1-6

CDR3: CASSYRGLGGGNTIYF
DNA: TGTGCCAGCAGCTACCGGGGCCTGGGGGGTGGAAACACCATATATTTT
size: .
V: TRBV7-2
D: .
J: TRBJ1-3

CDR3: CASSQAGTEAYSNQPQHF
DNA: TGTGCCAGCAGCCAAGCCGGGACAGAAGCTTATAGCAATCAGCCCCAGCATTTT
size: .
V: TRBV4-2
D: TRBD1
J: TRBJ1-5

CDR3: CASSFLQGRYNEQFF
DNA: TGTGCCAGCAGCTTTTTGCAGGGTAGGTACAATGAGCAGTTCTTC
size: .
V: TRBV7-2
D: .
J: TRBJ2-1

CDR3: CASSTGQNYGYTF
DNA: TGTGCCAGCAGCACTGGACAGAACTATGGCTACACCTTC
size: .
V: TRBV5-5
D: .
J: TRBJ1-2

CDR3: CASSNNSRQSNTQYF
DNA: TGTGCCAGCAGTAATAATTCGAGACAGAGTAATACGCAGTATTTT
size: .
V: TRBV11-2
D: .
J: TRBJ2-3

CDR3: CSPWRDTQYF
DNA: TGCAGCCCCTGGAGAGATACGCAGTATTTT
size: .
V: TRBV29-1
D: .
J: TRBJ2-3

CDR3: CASSQEEGSTGNTIYF
DNA: TGTGCCAGCAGCCAAGAGGAGGGGAGTACTGGAAACACCATATATTTT
size: .
V: TRBV4-2
D: .
J: TRBJ1-3

CDR3: CASSLEGPVGNEQFF
DNA: TGTGCCAGCAGCTTAGAGGGGCCGGTCGGGAATGAGCAGTTCTTC
size: .
V: TRBV11-2
D: .
J: TRBJ2-1

CDR3: CASSYTGGDRRYEQYF
DNA: TGCGCCAGCAGCTATACGGGAGGGGACAGACGCTACGAGCAGTACTTC
size: .
V: TRBV5-1
D: .
J: TRBJ2-7

CDR3: CASSLAPVGKGYTF
DNA: TGCGCCAGCAGCTTGGCCCCAGTAGGGAAAGGCTACACCTTC
size: once
V: TRBV5-1
D: .
J: TRBJ1-2

CDR3: CASEGAQQDNYGYTF
DNA: TGTGCCAGCGAGGGGGCCCAACAAGATAACTATGGCTACACCTTC
size: .
V: TRBV6-5
D: TRBD1
J: TRBJ1-2

CDR3: CASSLLTAGNTIYF
DNA: TGTGCCAGCAGTTTATTGACAGCTGGAAACACCATATATTTT
size: .
V: TRBV28
D: .
J: TRBJ1-3

CDR3: CASSPKTGGWGTEAFF
DNA: TGTGCCAGCTCACCTAAGACAGGGGGATGGGGCACTGAAGCTTTCTTT
size: .
V: TRBV18
D: TRBD1
J: TRBJ1-1

CDR3: CASSPQGTEQFF
DNA: TGTGCCAGCAGTCCCCAGGGTACTGAGCAGTTCTTC
size: .
V: TRBV6-6
D: .
J: TRBJ2-1

CDR3: CASRPTRDGYGYTF
DNA: TGCGCCAGCAGGCCCACCAGGGATGGGTATGGCTACACCTTC
size: .
V: TRBV5-1
D: .
J: TRBJ1-2

CDR3: CAWAGLGSYNEQFF
DNA: TGTGCCTGGGCAGGACTAGGGTCCTACAATGAGCAGTTCTTC
size: .
V: TRBV30
D: TRBD2
J: TRBJ2-1

CDR3: CASSYMAAGNTIYF
DNA: TGTGCCAGCAGTTACATGGCAGCAGGAAACACCATATATTTT
size: .
V: TRBV6-6
D: .
J: TRBJ1-3

CDR3: CASSQGDNYGYTF
DNA: TGTGCCAGCAGTCAGGGGGATAACTATGGCTACACCTTC
size: .
V: TRBV6-5
D: TRBD1
J: TRBJ1-2

CDR3: CASSESLGQGSDTQYF
DNA: TGTGCCAGCAGTGAATCTCTAGGACAGGGTTCAGATACGCAGTATTTT
size: .
V: TRBV6-1
D: TRBD1
J: TRBJ2-3

CDR3: CAISVGSYEQYF
DNA: TGTGCCATCAGCGTTGGTTCCTACGAGCAGTACTTC
size: .
V: TRBV10-3
D: .
J: TRBJ2-7

CDR3: CASSRGTSRGNGNEQFF
DNA: TGTGCCAGCAGCCGAGGGACTAGCCGCGGGAATGGCAATGAGCAGTTCTTC
size: .
V: TRBV6-2/TRBV6-3
D: TRBD2
J: TRBJ2-1

CDR3: CASRLRGQGNSPLHF
DNA: TGTGCCAGCAGATTACGGGGACAGGGGAATTCACCCCTCCACTTT
size: .
V: TRBV6-5
D: TRBD1
J: TRBJ1-6

CDR3: CASSRGQGPSYEQYF
DNA: TGCGCCAGCAGCCGGGGACAGGGGCCCTCCTACGAGCAGTACTTC
size: .
V: TRBV5-1
D: TRBD1
J: TRBJ2-7

CDR3: CASSYMTGAGRTYGYTF
DNA: TGTGCCAGCAGCTACATGACAGGGGCAGGGCGAACTTATGGCTACACCTTC
size: .
V: TRBV5-6
D: TRBD1
J: TRBJ1-2